Included here is one TCR beta chain sequence, with context. These data come from a study of blood T cell repertoires in COVID-19. Study processing details: How many nucleated cells were present was estimated from reference gene primer amplification. Assay used: immunoSEQ multiplex PCR; TCRdb lists only in-frame clones, some missing. V and J calls and clone size are as listed in that table; D and trimming were resolved from the DNA. This sample has around 210,000 clones, with around nine tenths found just once. The CDR3 length is 18 residues. In germline, CDR1 is SGHTA, CDR2 FQGNSA. Deletions cut 1 base from V and 7 bases from J, with 23 bases between.

V and J are TRBV7-2 and TRBJ1-3; D remains ambiguous. The sample comprised peripheral blood. The origin of this receptor is a middle-aged man with COVID-19, enrolled during active disease. The CDR3 reads CASSLELSRVILENTIYF. The DNA for the CDR3 is TGTGCCAGCAGCTTAGAGTTATCGAGGGTAATCTTGGAGAACACCATATATTTT.